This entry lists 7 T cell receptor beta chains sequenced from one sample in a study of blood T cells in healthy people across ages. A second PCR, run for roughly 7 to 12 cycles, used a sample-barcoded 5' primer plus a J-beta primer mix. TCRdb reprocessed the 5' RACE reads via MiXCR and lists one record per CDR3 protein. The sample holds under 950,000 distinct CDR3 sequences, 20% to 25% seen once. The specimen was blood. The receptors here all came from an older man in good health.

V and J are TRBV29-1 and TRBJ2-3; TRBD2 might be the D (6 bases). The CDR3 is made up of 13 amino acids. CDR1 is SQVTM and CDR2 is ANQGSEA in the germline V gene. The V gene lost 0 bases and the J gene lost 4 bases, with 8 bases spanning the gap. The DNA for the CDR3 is TGCAGCGTTGAAGAGTCGGGGGCAGATACGCAGTATTTT. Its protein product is CSVEESGADTQYF.

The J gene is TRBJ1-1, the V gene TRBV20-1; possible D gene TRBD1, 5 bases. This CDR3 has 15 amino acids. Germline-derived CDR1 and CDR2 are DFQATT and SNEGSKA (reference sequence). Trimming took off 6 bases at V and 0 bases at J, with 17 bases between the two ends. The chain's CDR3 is CSAPDSSLMNTEAFF. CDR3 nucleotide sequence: TGCAGTGCGCCCGACAGTTCCCTGATGAACACTGAAGCTTTCTTT.

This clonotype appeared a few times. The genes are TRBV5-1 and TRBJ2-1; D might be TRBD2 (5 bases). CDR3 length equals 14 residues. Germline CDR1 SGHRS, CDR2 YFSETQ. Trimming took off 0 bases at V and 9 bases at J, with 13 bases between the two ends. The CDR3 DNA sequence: TGCGCCAGCAGCTTGGAGGGCGGGCTGAGTGAGCAGTTCTTC. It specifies CASSLEGGLSEQFF.

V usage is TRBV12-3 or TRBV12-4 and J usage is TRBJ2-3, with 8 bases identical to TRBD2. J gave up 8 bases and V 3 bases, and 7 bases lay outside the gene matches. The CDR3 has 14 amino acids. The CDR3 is CASSLGLAGLTQYF. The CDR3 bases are TGTGCCAGCAGTTTGGGGCTAGCGGGCCTTACGCAGTATTTT.

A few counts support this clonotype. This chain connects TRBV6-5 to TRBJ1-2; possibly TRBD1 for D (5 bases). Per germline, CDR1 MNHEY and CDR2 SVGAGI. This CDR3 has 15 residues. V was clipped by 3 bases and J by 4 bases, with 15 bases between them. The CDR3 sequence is CASSYDRGLTYGYTF. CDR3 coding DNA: TGTGCCAGCAGTTATGACCGGGGCCTTACCTATGGCTACACCTTC.

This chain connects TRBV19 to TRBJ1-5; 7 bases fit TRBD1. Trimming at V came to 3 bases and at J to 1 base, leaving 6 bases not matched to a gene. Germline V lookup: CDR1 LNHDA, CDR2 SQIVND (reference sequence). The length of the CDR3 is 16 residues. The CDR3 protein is CASSINRGRSNQPQHF. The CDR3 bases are TGTGCCAGTAGTATCAACAGGGGAAGAAGCAATCAGCCCCAGCATTTT.

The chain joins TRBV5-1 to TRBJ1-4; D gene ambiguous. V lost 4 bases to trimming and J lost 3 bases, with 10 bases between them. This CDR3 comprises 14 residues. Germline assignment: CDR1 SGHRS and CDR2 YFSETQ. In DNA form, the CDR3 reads TGCGCCAGCAGCATCGGGGTTCCTAATGAAAAACTGTTTTTT. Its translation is CASSIGVPNEKLFF.